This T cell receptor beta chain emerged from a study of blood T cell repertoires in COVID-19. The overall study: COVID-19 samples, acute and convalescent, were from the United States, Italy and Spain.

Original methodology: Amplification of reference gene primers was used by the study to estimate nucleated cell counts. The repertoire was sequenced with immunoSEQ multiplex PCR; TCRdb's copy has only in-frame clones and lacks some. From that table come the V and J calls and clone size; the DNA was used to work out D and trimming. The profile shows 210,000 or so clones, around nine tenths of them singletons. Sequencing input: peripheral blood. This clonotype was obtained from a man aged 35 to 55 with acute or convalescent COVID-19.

The CDR3 region has the DNA TGTGCCAGCAGCTTAGCGAGAGGCAGACAAGAGACCCAGTACTTC. Protein sequence: CASSLARGRQETQYF. The chain carries TRBV11-2 and TRBJ2-5; the D is unclear. V gave up 1 base and J gave up 2 bases, with 11 bases separating them. Germline V gene lookup returns CDR1 SGHAT and CDR2 FQNNGV. This CDR3 comprises 15 residues.